This T cell receptor beta chain was captured in a study of T cells in Graves' hyperthyroidism and ophthalmopathy. From RNA transcripts, TCR beta CDR3 regions were amplified. TCR CDR3 underwent first-round RT-PCR with the HTBI primer set. MiXCR, applied by TCRdb to the multiplex PCR reads, yields one record per CDR3 protein. The data contain over 450,000 distinct CDR3 sequences, about a sixth of them seen just once; the ten biggest clones take up 15% to 20%. Diagnosis relied on clinical symptoms, serum thyroxine and TRAb, thyroid ultrasound and orbital computed tomography. The study, taken as a whole, reports: It was a median about seven months before onset that the model predicted ophthalmopathy. Ophthalmopathy was distinguished from stable hyperthyroidism by 13 V-J signatures.

The CDR3 consists of 16 residues. Trimming took 6 bases from V and 6 from J, leaving 21 bases between them. Germline CDR1 MNHEY, CDR2 SVGEGT. This clonotype was seen ten or more times. The antigen remains unidentified. Sequencing input: blood. The receptor was derived from a woman aged 18 to 35 with Graves' ophthalmopathy. The chain has TRBV6-2 or TRBV6-3 and TRBJ1-5, with D uncertain. CDR3 in amino acids: CASSPAWGSSGQPQHF. In nucleotides, the CDR3 is TGTGCCAGCAGCCCAGCATGGGGTTCGAGTGGTCAGCCCCAGCATTTT.